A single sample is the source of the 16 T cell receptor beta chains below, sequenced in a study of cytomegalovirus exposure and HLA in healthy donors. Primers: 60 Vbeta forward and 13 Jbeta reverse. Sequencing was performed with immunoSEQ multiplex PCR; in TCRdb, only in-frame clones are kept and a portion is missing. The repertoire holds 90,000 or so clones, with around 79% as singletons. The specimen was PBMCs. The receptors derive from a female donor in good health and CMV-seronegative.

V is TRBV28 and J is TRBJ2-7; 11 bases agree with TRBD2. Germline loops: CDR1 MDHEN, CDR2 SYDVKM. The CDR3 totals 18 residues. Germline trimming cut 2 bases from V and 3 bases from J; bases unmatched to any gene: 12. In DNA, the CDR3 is TGTGCCAGCAGTTTAGTAGGTCTAGCGGGAGGAGGTGGCTACGAGCAGTACTTC. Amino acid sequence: CASSLVGLAGGGGYEQYF. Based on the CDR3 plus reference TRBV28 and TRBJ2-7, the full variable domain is DVKVTQSSRYLVKRTGEKVFLECVQDMDHENMFWYRQDPGLGLRLIYFSYDVKMKEKGDIPEGYSVSREKKERFSLILESASTNQTSMYLCASSLVGLAGGGGYEQYFGPGTRLTVT.

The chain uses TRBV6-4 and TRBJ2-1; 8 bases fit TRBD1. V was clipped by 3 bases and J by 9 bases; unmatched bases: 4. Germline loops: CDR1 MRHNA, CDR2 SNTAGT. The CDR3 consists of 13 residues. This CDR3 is CASSEGQVTEQFF. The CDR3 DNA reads TGTGCCAGCAGTGAGGGACAGGTGACTGAGCAGTTCTTC.

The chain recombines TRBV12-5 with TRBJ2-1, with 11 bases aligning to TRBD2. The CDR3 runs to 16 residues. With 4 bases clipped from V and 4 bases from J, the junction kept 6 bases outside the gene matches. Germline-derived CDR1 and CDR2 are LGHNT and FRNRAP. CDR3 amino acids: CASGYVSGRVYNEQFF. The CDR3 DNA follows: TGTGCTAGTGGTTACGTTAGCGGGAGGGTTTACAATGAGCAGTTCTTC.

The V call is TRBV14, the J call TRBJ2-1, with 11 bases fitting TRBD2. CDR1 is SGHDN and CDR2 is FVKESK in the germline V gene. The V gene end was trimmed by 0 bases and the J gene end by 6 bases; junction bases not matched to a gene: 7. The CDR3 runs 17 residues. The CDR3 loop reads CASSQERLAGGPNEQFF. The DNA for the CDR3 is TGTGCCAGCAGCCAAGAGAGGCTAGCGGGAGGTCCCAATGAGCAGTTCTTC.

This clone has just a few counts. CDR3 protein: CASSLGGDTEAFF. The CDR3 DNA reads as TGCGCCAGCAGCTTGGGGGGCGACACTGAAGCTTTCTTT. V gene TRBV5-1 combines with J gene TRBJ1-1, with D possibly matching TRBD1 (5 bases). Germline V CDR1 and CDR2: SGHRS, YFSETQ. This CDR3 comprises 13 residues. The germline V and J ends were trimmed by 0 bases and 3 bases, with 6 bases remaining between them.

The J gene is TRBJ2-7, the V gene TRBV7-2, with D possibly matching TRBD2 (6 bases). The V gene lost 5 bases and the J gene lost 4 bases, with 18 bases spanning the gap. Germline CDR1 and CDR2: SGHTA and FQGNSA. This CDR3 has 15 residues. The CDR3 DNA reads TGTGCCAGCAGCCGCGGGGTAGGGAGGTTTTACGAGCAGTACTTC. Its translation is CASSRGVGRFYEQYF. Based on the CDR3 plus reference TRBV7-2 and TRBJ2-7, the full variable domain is GAGVSQSPSNKVTEKGKDVELRCDPISGHTALYWYRQSLGQGLEFLIYFQGNSAPDKSGLPSDRFSAERTGGSVSTLTIQRTQQEDSAVYLCASSRGVGRFYEQYFGPGTRLTVT.

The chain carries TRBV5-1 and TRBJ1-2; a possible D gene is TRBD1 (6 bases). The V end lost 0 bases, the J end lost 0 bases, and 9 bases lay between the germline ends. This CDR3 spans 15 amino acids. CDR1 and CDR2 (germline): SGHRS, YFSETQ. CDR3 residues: CASSLEQGTNYGYTF. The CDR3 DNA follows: TGCGCCAGCAGCTTGGAGCAGGGGACTAACTATGGCTACACCTTC. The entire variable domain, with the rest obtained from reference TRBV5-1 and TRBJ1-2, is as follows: KAGVTQTPRYLIKTRGQQVTLSCSPISGHRSVSWYQQTPGQGLQFLFEYFSETQRNKGNFPGRFSGRQFSNSRSEMNVSTLELGDSALYLCASSLEQGTNYGYTFGSGTRLTVV.

The chain's CDR3 is CASSQAGDLTDTQYF. In DNA form, the CDR3 reads TGTGCCAGCAGTCAAGCGGGAGACCTCACAGATACGCAGTATTTT. The J gene is TRBJ2-3, the V gene TRBV28; 8 nucleotides match TRBD2. The CDR3 totals 15 residues. Looked up from germline, CDR1 is MDHEN and CDR2 is SYDVKM. V gave up 5 bases and J gave up 2 bases; unmatched junction bases: 6.

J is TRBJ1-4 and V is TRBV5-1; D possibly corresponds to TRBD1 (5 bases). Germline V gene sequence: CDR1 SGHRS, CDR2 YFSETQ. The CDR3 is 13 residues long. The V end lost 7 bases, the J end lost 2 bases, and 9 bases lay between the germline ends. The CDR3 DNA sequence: TGCGCCAGCTCCCCAGGGACTAATGAAAAACTGTTTTTT. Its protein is CASSPGTNEKLFF.

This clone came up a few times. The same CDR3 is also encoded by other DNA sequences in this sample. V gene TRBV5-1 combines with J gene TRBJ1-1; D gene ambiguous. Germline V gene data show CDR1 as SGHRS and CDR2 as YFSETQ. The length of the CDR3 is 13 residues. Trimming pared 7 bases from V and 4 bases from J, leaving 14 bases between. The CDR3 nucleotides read TGCGCCAGCTCCCAGCGGGGAGTCACTGAAGCTTTCTTT. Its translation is CASSQRGVTEAFF.

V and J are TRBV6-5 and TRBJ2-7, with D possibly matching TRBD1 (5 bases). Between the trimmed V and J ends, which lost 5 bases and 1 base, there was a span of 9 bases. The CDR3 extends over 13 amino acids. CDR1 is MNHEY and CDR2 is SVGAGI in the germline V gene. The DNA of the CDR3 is TGTGCCAGCAGTAGGGGCAGGTCCTACGAGCAGTACTTC. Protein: CASSRGRSYEQYF.

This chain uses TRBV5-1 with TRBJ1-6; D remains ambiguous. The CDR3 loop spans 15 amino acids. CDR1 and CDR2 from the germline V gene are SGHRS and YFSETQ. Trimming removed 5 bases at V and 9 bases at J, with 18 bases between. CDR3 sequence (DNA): TGCGCCAGCAGGAGGGATCCCCTGGATGGTTCACCCCTCCACTTT. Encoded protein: CASRRDPLDGSPLHF.

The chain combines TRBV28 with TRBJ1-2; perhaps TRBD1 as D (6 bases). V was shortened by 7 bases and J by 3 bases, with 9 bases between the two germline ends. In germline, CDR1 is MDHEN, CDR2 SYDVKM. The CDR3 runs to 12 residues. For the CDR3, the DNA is TGTGCCAGCAACGAGGGGGACTATGGCTACACCTTC. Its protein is CASNEGDYGYTF.

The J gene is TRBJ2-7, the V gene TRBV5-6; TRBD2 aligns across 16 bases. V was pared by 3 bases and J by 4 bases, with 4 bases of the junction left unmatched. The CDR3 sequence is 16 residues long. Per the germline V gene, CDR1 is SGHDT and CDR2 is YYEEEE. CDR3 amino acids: CASSWQGLAGGYEQYF. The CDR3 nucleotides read TGTGCCAGCAGCTGGCAGGGACTAGCGGGAGGGTACGAGCAGTACTTC.

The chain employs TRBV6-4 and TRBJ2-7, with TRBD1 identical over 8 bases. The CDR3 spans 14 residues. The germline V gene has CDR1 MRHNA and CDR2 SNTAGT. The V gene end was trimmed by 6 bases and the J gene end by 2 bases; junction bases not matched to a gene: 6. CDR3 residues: CASSLGTGPYEQYF. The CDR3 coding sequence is TGTGCCAGCAGCCTCGGGACAGGTCCCTACGAGCAGTACTTC.

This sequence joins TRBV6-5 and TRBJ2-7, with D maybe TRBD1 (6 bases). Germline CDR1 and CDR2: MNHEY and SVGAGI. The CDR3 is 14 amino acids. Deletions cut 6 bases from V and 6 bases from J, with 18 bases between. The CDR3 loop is CASSPGHAGGEQYF. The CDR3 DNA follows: TGTGCCAGCAGCCCGGGACACGCTGGGGGCGAGCAGTACTTC.